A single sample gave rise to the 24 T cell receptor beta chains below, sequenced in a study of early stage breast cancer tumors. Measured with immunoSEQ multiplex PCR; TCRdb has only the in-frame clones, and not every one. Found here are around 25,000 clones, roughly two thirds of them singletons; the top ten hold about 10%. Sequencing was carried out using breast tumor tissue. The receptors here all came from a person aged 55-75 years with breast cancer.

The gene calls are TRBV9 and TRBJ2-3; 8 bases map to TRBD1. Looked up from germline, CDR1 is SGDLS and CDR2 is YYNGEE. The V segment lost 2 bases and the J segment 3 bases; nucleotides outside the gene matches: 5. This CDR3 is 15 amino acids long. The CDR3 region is CASSVWRQGTDTQYF. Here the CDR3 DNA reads TGTGCCAGCAGCGTTTGGAGACAGGGGACAGATACGCAGTATTTT.

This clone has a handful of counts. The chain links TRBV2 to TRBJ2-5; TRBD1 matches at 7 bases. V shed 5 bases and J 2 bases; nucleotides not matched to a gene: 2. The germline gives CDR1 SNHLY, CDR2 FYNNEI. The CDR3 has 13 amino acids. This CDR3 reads CASSSGQQETQYF. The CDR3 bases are TGTGCCAGCAGTTCGGGACAGCAAGAGACCCAGTACTTC.

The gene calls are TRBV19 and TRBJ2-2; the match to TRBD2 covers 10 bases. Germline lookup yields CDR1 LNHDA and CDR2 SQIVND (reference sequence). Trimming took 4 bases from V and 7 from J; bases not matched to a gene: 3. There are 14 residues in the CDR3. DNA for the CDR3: TGTGCCAGTAGTAAGCGGGAGGGGCTCGGGGAGCTGTTTTTT. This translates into CASSKREGLGELFF. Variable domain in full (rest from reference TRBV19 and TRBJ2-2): DGGITQSPKYLFRKEGQNVTLSCEQNLNHDAMYWYRQDPGQGLRLIYYSQIVNDFQKGDIAEGYSVSREKKESFPLTVTSAQKNPTAFYLCASSKREGLGELFFGEGSRLTVL.

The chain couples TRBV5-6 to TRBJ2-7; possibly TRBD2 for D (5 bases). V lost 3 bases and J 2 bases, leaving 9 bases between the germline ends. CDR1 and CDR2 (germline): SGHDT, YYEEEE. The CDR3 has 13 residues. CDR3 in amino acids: CASSWARAYEQYF. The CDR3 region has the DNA TGTGCCAGCAGCTGGGCGCGGGCCTACGAGCAGTACTTC.

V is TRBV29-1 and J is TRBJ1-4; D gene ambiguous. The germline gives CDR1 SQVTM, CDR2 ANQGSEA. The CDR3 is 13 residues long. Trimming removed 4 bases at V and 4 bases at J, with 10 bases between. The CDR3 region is CSVVPGGNEKLFF. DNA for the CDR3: TGCAGCGTTGTCCCCGGAGGTAATGAAAAACTGTTTTTT.

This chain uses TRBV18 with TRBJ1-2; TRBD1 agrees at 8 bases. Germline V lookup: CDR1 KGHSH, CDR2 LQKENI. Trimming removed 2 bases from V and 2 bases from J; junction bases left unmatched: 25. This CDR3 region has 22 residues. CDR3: CASSPRSQGAPVGISSNYGYTF. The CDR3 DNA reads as TGTGCCAGCTCACCAAGGTCGCAGGGGGCGCCGGTAGGGATTTCTTCCAACTATGGCTACACCTTC.

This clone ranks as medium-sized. The CDR3 DNA follows: TGTGCCAGCAGCTCCCAGGCGGGAGGAATGGGCACAGATACGCAGTATTTT. Protein product: CASSSQAGGMGTDTQYF. The chain joins TRBV7-2 to TRBJ2-3; 8 nucleotides agree with TRBD2. This CDR3 is 17 amino acids long. Germline V gene sequence: CDR1 SGHTA, CDR2 FQGNSA. Trimming removed 4 bases from V and 1 base from J; junction bases left unmatched: 10.

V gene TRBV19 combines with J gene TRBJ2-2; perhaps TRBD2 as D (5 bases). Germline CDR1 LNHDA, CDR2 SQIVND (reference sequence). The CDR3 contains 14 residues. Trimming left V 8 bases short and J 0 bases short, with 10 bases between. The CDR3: CASGADPNTGELFF. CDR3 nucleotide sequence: TGTGCCAGTGGAGCGGACCCGAACACCGGGGAGCTGTTTTTT.

CDR3 sequence (DNA): TGCGCCAGCAGCCAAGACGGGGGACAGGGCGATCAGCCCCAGCATTTT. It is translated as CASSQDGGQGDQPQHF. The chain carries TRBV4-1 and TRBJ1-5; 9 bases are a match to TRBD1. CDR1 and CDR2 from the germline V gene are MGHRA and YSYEKL. Trimming cost V 0 bases and J 5 bases; bases outside gene matches: 5. The CDR3 length is 16 residues.

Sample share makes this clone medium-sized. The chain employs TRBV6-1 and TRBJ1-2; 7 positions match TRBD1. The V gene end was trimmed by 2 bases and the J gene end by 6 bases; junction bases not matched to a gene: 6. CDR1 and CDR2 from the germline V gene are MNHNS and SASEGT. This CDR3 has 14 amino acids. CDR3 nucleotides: TGTGCCAGCAGTGAAAATAGGGGGCGAGATGGCTACACCTTC. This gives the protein CASSENRGRDGYTF.

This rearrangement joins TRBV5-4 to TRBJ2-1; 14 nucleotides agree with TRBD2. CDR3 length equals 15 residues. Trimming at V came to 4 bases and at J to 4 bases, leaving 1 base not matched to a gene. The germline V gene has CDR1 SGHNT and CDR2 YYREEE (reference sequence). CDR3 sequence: CASSGLAGGYNEQFF. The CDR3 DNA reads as TGTGCCAGCAGCGGACTAGCGGGAGGATACAATGAGCAGTTCTTC.

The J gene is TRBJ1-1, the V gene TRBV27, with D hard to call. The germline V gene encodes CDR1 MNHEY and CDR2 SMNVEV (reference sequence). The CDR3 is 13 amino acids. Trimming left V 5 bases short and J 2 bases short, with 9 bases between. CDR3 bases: TGTGCCAGCAGTCCCCGTTTAAACACTGAAGCTTTCTTT. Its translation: CASSPRLNTEAFF.

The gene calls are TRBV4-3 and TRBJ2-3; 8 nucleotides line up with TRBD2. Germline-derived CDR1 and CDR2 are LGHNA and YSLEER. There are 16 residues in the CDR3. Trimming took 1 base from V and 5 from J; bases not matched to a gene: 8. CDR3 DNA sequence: TGCGCCAGCAGCCAAGGTTGGAGCGGGAGTGGAGATACGCAGTATTTT. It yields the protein CASSQGWSGSGDTQYF.

The CDR3 nucleotides read TGCGCCAGCAGCCAAGAACCCCCGGGACTAGGGGGAGCGGGGAATGAGCAGTTCTTC. It codes for CASSQEPPGLGGAGNEQFF. The rearrangement uses TRBV4-3 and TRBJ2-1; 8 bases are a match to TRBD2. This CDR3 has 19 residues. The germline V gene has CDR1 LGHNA and CDR2 YSLEER. V shed 0 bases and J 7 bases; nucleotides not matched to a gene: 17.

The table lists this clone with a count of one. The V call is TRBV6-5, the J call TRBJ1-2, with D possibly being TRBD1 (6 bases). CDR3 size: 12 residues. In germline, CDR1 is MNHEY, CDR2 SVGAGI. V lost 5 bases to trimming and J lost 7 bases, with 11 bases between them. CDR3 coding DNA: TGTGCCAGCAGTCTACAGGGTGCTGGCTACACCTTC. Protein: CASSLQGAGYTF.

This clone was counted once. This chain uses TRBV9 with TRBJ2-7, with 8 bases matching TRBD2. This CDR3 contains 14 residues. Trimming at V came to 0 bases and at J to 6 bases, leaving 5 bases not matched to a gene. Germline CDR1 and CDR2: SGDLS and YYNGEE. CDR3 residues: CASSVEPGGGEQYF. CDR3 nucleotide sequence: TGTGCCAGCAGCGTAGAGCCGGGGGGGGGCGAGCAGTACTTC.

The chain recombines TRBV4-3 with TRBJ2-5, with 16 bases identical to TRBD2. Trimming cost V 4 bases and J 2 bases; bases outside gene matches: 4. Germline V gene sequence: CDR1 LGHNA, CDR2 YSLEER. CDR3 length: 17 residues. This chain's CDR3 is CASSPGLAGGYQETQYF. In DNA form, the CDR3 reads TGCGCCAGCAGCCCGGGACTAGCGGGAGGGTATCAAGAGACCCAGTACTTC.

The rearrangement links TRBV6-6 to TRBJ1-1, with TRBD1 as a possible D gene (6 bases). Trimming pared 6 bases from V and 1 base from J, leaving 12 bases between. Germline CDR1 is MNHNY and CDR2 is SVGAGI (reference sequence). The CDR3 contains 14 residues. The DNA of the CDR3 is TGTGCCAGCAGGCGGACAGACTCGAACACTGAAGCTTTCTTT. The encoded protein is CASRRTDSNTEAFF.

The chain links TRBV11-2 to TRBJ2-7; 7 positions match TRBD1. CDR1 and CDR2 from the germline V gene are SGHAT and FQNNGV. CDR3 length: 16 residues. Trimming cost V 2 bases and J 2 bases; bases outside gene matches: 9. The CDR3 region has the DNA TGTGCCAGCAGCTTACCCGCCGGGACAGCAACCTACGAGCAGTACTTC. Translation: CASSLPAGTATYEQYF.

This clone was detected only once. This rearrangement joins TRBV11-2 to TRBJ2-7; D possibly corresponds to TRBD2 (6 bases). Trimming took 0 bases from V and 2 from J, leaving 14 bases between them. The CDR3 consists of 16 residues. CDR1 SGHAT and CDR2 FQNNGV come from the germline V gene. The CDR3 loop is CASSLDRGGNAYEQYF. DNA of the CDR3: TGTGCCAGCAGCTTAGATCGGGGCGGGAACGCCTACGAGCAGTACTTC.

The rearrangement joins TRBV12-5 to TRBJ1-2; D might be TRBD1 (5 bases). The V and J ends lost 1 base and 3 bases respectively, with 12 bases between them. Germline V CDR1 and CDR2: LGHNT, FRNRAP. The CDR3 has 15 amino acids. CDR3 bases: TGTGCTAGTGGTTTGGCGCCCCGACAGTACTATGGCTACACCTTC. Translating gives CASGLAPRQYYGYTF.

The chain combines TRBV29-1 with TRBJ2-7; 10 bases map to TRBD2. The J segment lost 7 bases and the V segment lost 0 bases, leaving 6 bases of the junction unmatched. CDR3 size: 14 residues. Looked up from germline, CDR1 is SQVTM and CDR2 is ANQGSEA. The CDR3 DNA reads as TGCAGCGTTGAAGATCCTAGCGGGAGCTATGAGCAGTACTTC. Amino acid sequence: CSVEDPSGSYEQYF.

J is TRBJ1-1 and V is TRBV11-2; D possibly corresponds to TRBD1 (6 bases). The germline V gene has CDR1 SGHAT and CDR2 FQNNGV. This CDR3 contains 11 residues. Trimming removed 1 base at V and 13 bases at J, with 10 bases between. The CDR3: CASSLAGQFFF. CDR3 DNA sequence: TGTGCCAGCAGCTTAGCAGGACAGTTTTTCTTT. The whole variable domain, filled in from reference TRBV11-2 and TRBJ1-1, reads EAGVAQSPRYKIIEKRQSVAFWCNPISGHATLYWYQQILGQGPKLLIQFQNNGVVDDSQLPKDRFSAERLKGVDSTLKIQPAKLEDSAVYLCASSLAGQFFFGQGTRLTVV.

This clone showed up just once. CDR3 amino acids: CASSRGTGAVNEQFF. CDR3 coding DNA: TGTGCCAGCAGCCGGGGGACGGGAGCAGTCAATGAGCAGTTCTTC. The rearrangement joins TRBV7-2 to TRBJ2-1; the D gene is possibly TRBD2 (6 bases). This CDR3 has 15 amino acids. V gave up 5 bases and J gave up 6 bases, with 17 bases separating them. The germline CDR1 and CDR2 sequences are SGHTA and FQGNSA. The variable domain in full, with the rest retrieved from reference TRBV7-2 and TRBJ2-1, is GAGVSQSPSNKVTEKGKDVELRCDPISGHTALYWYRQSLGQGLEFLIYFQGNSAPDKSGLPSDRFSAERTGGSVSTLTIQRTQQEDSAVYLCASSRGTGAVNEQFFGPGTRLTVL.